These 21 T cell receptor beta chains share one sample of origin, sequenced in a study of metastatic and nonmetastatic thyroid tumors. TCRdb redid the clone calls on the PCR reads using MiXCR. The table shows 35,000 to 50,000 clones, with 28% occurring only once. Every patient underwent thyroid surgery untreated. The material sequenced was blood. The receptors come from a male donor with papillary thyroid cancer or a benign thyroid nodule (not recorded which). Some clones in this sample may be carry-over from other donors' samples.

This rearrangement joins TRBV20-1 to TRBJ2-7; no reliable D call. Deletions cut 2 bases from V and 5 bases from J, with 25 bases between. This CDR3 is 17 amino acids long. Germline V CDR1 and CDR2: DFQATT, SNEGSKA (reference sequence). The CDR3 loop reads CSARSPSRSIGDHEQYF. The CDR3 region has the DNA TGCAGTGCTAGATCACCATCTAGGTCTATCGGTGACCACGAGCAGTACTTC.

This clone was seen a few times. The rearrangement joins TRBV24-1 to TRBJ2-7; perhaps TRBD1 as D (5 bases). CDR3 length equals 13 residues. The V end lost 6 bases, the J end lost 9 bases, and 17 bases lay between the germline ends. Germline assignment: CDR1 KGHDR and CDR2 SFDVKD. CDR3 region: CATSYNRWLGQYF. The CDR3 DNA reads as TGTGCCACCAGTTATAACAGGTGGCTGGGGCAGTACTTC.

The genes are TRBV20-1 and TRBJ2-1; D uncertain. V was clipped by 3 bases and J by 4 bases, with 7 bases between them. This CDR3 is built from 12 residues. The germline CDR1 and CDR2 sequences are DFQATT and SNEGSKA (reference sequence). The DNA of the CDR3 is TGCAGTGCTAGTTCGGAATACAATGAGCAGTTCTTC. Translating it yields CSASSEYNEQFF.

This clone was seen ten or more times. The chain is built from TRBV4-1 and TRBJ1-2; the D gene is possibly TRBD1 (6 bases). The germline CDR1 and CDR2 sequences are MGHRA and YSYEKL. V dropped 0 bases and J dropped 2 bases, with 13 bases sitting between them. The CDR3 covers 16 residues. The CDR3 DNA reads TGCGCCAGCAGCCAAGAGGGGACCGGACAGAACTATGGCTACACCTTC. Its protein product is CASSQEGTGQNYGYTF.

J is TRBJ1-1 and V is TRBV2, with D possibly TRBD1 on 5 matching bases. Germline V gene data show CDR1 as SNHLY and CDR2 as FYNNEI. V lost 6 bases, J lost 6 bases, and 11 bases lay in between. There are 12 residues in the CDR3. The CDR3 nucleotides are TGTGCCAGCAGGTCAGGGAGGGCTGAAGCTTTCTTT. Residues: CASRSGRAEAFF.

The CDR3 DNA follows: TGCAGCCTTCCGGGACAGGGATGGAGTGAGCAGTACTTC. It yields the protein CSLPGQGWSEQYF. The chain combines TRBV20-1 with TRBJ2-7; 9 nucleotides match TRBD1. The V gene's germline CDR1 is DFQATT and CDR2 SNEGSKA (reference sequence). The CDR3 runs to 13 residues.

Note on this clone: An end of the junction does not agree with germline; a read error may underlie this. The CDR3 coding sequence is TGCAGCGTCGAGAGGGGAGGAGGTACTGACGCTTTCTTT. Amino acid sequence: CSVERGGGTDAFF. The V call is TRBV29-1, the J call TRBJ1-1; a possible D gene is TRBD1 (5 bases). The CDR3 contains 13 residues. In germline, CDR1 is SQVTM, CDR2 ANQGSEA.

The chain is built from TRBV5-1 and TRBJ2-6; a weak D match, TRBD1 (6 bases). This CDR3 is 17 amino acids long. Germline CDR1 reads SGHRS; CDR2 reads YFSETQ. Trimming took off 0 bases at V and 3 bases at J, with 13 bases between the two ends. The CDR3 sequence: CASSLGQGSFGANVLTF. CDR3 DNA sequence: TGCGCCAGCAGCTTGGGGCAGGGGAGCTTTGGGGCCAACGTCCTGACTTTC. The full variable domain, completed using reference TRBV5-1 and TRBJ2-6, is KAGVTQTPRYLIKTRGQQVTLSCSPISGHRSVSWYQQTPGQGLQFLFEYFSETQRNKGNFPGRFSGRQFSNSRSEMNVSTLELGDSALYLCASSLGQGSFGANVLTFGAGSRLTVL.

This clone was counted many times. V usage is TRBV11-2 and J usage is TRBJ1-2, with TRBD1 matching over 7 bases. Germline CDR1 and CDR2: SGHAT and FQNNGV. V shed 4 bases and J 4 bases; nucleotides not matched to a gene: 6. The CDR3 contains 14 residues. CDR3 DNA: TGTGCCAGCAGCTCCACACAGGGGACCTATGGCTACACCTTC. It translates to CASSSTQGTYGYTF. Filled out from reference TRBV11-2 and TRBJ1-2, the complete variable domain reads EAGVAQSPRYKIIEKRQSVAFWCNPISGHATLYWYQQILGQGPKLLIQFQNNGVVDDSQLPKDRFSAERLKGVDSTLKIQPAKLEDSAVYLCASSSTQGTYGYTFGSGTRLTVV.

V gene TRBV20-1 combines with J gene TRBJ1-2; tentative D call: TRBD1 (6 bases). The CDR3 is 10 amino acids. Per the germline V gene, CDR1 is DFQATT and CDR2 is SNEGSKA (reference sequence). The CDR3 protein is CDYNRDGYTF. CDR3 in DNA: TGCGATTACAACAGGGATGGCTACACCTTC.

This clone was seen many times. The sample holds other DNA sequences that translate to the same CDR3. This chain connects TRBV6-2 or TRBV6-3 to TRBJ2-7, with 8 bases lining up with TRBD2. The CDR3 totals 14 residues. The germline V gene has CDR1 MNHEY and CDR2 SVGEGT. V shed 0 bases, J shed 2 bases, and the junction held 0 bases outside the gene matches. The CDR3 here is CASSYSTSAYEQYF. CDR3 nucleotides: TGTGCCAGCAGTTACTCGACTAGCGCCTACGAGCAGTACTTC.

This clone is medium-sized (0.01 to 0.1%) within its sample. CDR3 sequence reads: CSAPHEGGLNTEAFF. The CDR3 DNA reads TGCAGTGCTCCCCACGAAGGGGGCCTGAACACTGAAGCTTTCTTT. This chain uses TRBV20-1 with TRBJ1-1, with TRBD1 identical over 7 bases. The CDR3 sequence is 15 residues long. Trimming at V came to 5 bases and at J to 0 bases, leaving 9 bases not matched to a gene. Germline V gene sequence: CDR1 DFQATT, CDR2 SNEGSKA (reference sequence).

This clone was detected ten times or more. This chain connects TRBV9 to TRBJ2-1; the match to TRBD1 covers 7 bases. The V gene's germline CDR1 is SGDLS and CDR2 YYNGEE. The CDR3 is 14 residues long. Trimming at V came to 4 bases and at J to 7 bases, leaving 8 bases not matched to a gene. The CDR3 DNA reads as TGTGCCAGCAGCTCCCGGGACAGTGTGAATGAGCAGTTCTTC. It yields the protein CASSSRDSVNEQFF.

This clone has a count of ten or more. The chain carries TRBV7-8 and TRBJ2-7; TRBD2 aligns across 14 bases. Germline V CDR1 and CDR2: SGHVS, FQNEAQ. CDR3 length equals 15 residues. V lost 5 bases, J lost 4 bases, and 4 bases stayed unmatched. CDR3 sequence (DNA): TGTGCCAGCAGCGGGGGGACTAGCGGGAGTTACGAGCAGTACTTC. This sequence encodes CASSGGTSGSYEQYF.

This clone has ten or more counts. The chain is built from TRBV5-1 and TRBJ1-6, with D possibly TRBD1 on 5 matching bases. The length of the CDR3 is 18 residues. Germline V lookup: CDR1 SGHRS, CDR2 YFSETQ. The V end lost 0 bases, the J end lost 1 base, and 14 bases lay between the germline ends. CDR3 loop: CASSLGDPSGSYNSPLHF. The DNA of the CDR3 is TGCGCCAGCAGCTTGGGGGACCCTAGCGGGTCCTATAATTCACCCCTCCACTTT.

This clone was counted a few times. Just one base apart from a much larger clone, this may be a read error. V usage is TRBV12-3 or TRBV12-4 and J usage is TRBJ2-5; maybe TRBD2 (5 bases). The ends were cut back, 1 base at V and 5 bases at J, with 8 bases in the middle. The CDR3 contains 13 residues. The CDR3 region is CASSLGGAETQYF. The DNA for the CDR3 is TGTGCCAGCAGTTTAGGGGGAGCGGAGACCCAGTACTTC.

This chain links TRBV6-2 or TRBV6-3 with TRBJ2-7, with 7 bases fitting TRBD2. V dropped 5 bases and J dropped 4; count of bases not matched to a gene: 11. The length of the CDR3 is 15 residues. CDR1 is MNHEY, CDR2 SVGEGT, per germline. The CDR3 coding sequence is TGTGCCAGCAGTCCACTCTGGACTAGTACGTACGAGCAGTACTTC. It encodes CASSPLWTSTYEQYF.

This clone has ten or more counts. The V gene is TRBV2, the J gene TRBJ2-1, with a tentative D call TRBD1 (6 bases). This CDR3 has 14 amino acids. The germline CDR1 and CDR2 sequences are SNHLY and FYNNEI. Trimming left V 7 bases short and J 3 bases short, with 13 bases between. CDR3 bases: TGTGCCAGCACCAGGGGACCACACTACAATGAGCAGTTCTTC. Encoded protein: CASTRGPHYNEQFF.

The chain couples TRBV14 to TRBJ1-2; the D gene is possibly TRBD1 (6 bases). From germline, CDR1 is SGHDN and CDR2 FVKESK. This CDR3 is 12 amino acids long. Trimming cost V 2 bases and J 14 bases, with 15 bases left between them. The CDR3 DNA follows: TGTGCCAGCAGCCAAAGCCGGGGGCAACGAACCTTC. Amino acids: CASSQSRGQRTF. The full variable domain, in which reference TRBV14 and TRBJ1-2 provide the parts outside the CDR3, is EAGVTQFPSHSVIEKGQTVTLRCDPISGHDNLYWYRRVMGKEIKFLLHFVKESKQDESGMPNNRFLAERTGGTYSTLKVQPAELEDSGVYFCASSQSRGQRTFGSGTRLTVV.

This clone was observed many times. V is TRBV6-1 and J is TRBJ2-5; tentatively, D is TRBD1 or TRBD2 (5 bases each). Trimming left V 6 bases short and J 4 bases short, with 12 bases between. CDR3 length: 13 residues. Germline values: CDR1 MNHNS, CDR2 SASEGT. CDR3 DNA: TGTGCCAGCAGGGACTCTGGGGCAGAGACCCAGTACTTC. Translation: CASRDSGAETQYF.

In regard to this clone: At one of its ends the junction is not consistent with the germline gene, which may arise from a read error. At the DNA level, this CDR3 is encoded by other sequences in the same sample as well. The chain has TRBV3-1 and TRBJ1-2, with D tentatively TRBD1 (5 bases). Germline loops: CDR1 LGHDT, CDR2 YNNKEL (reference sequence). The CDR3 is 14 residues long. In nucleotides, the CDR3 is TGCGCCAGCAGCCCCACTACAGGTGCGGGAGGCTACACCTTC. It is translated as CASSPTTGAGGYTF.